These 15 T cell receptor beta chains share one sample of origin, sequenced in a study of OX40 agonist ivuxolimab in advanced cancers. Some clones are missing from TCRdb's copy, which holds only in-frame ones; the method was immunoSEQ multiplex PCR. The sample records tens of thousands of clones, 75% to 90% being singletons. Sequenced material: CD4+ or CD8+ T cells sorted from blood, taken in a trial of the OX40 agonist ivuxolimab. The source is an adult with an advanced solid tumor such as melanoma, head and neck, liver or kidney cancer.

The CDR3 loop is CASSPSDSSGNTIYF. CDR3 in DNA: TGCGCCAGCAGCCCATCGGACAGCTCTGGAAACACCATATATTTT. V is TRBV5-1 and J is TRBJ1-3, with D possibly TRBD1 on 6 matching bases. V was clipped by 4 bases and J by 0 bases, with 11 bases between them. CDR3 length: 15 amino acids. Germline V gene data show CDR1 as SGHRS and CDR2 as YFSETQ.

This sequence joins TRBV10-3 and TRBJ1-6; D is perhaps TRBD1 (6 bases). Trimming stripped 5 bases from V and 7 bases from J, with 15 bases between. Germline V gene sequence: CDR1 ENHRY, CDR2 SYGVKD. The CDR3 runs to 15 residues. The CDR3 spells CAISRQELGNSPLHF. The CDR3 DNA reads TGTGCCATCAGTAGACAGGAGTTAGGCAATTCACCCCTCCACTTT.

For the CDR3, the DNA is TGCAGCGTTGAAGGGAAAGGGACGGTGGGGAACACTGAAGCTTTCTTT. Translation: CSVEGKGTVGNTEAFF. This chain connects TRBV29-1 to TRBJ1-1; D possibly corresponds to TRBD1 (5 bases). CDR3 size: 16 residues. Trimming left V 1 base short and J 1 base short, with 16 bases between. Germline-derived CDR1 and CDR2 are SQVTM and ANQGSEA.

Comments on this clone: Other DNA sequences from this sample encode an identical CDR3 as well. The chain couples TRBV5-1 to TRBJ2-1; 7 positions match TRBD2. The CDR3 length is 15 residues. Germline values: CDR1 SGHRS, CDR2 YFSETQ. V gave up 0 bases and J gave up 4 bases; unmatched junction bases: 4. The CDR3 loop reads CASSLGGRGYNEQFF. The CDR3 bases are TGCGCCAGCAGCTTGGGTGGGAGGGGTTACAATGAGCAGTTCTTC.

This chain uses TRBV18 with TRBJ2-3, with a tentative D call TRBD2 (7 bases). CDR3 length: 12 amino acids. CDR1 is KGHSH and CDR2 is LQKENI in the germline V gene. Written as DNA, the CDR3 is TGTGCAGGGAGGGGGAGCACAGATACGCAGTATTTT. Encoded protein: CAGRGSTDTQYF.

In its sample, this clone was seen a few times. The J gene is TRBJ1-2, the V gene TRBV28; 7 bases are shared with TRBD1. V dropped 3 bases and J dropped 1; count of bases not matched to a gene: 2. Per the germline V gene, CDR1 is MDHEN and CDR2 is SYDVKM. This CDR3 spans 14 amino acids. This chain's CDR3 is CASSLGQRNYGYTF. The CDR3, as DNA: TGTGCCAGCAGTTTGGGACAGCGTAACTATGGCTACACCTTC.

The V gene is TRBV5-1, the J gene TRBJ2-3; 9 bases match TRBD1. Germline V CDR1 and CDR2: SGHRS, YFSETQ. V lost 1 base and J lost 2; bases outside the gene matches: 2. The length of the CDR3 is 15 residues. The CDR3 region is CASSLWDRDTDTQYF. Here the CDR3 DNA reads TGCGCCAGCAGCTTGTGGGACAGGGACACAGATACGCAGTATTTT.

The chain has TRBV7-2 and TRBJ1-2; 7 bases are shared with TRBD1. V was clipped by 2 bases and J by 4 bases; unmatched bases: 4. This CDR3 region has 14 residues. Germline V gives CDR1 SGHTA, CDR2 FQGNSA. The CDR3 sequence: CASSLTGQPYGYTF. Here the CDR3 DNA reads TGTGCCAGCAGCTTAACGGGACAGCCCTATGGCTACACCTTC.

This rearrangement joins TRBV4-3 to TRBJ2-1; tentative D call: TRBD2 (6 bases). Germline CDR1 is LGHNA and CDR2 is YSLEER. The CDR3 has 16 amino acids. Between the trimmed V and J ends, which lost 5 bases and 12 bases, there was a span of 26 bases. The CDR3 region is CASSSHRDLDTMVQFF. The CDR3 bases are TGCGCCAGCAGCTCGCACCGGGACTTGGATACAATGGTGCAGTTCTTC.

This rearrangement joins TRBV21-1 to TRBJ1-6; no DNA check was done on the table's D call, TRBD1. TRBV21-1 represents a pseudogene. The CDR3 has 16 amino acids. The CDR3 DNA reads TGTGCCAGCAGCAGACTCCACCACAGGGGAAATTCACCCCTCCACTTT. Protein product: CASSRLHHRGNSPLHF.

The rearrangement links TRBV5-1 to TRBJ2-3; 7 bases are a match to TRBD2. Germline V gene data show CDR1 as SGHRS and CDR2 as YFSETQ. The CDR3 runs to 14 residues. Losses at the gene ends were 0 bases for V and 6 bases for J; bases not matched to a gene: 4. CDR3 nucleotides: TGCGCCAGCAGCTTGGGAGCGGGGACGGATACGCAGTATTTT. Translating gives CASSLGAGTDTQYF. The whole variable domain, filled in from reference TRBV5-1 and TRBJ2-3, reads KAGVTQTPRYLIKTRGQQVTLSCSPISGHRSVSWYQQTPGQGLQFLFEYFSETQRNKGNFPGRFSGRQFSNSRSEMNVSTLELGDSALYLCASSLGAGTDTQYFGPGTRLTVL.

The chain combines TRBV29-1 with TRBJ1-2; TRBD1 matches at 9 bases. V gave up 6 bases and J gave up 4 bases; unmatched junction bases: 6. The CDR3 spans 13 residues. Germline V gene lookup returns CDR1 SQVTM and CDR2 ANQGSEA. Here the CDR3 reads CSVQTGGSYGYTF. The CDR3, as DNA: TGCAGCGTCCAGACAGGGGGGTCCTATGGCTACACCTTC.

This clone was seen only a few times. This sequence joins TRBV18 and TRBJ2-7; unclear D gene. Trimming removed 2 bases at V and 0 bases at J, with 11 bases between. CDR3 length equals 15 residues. Germline CDR1 KGHSH, CDR2 LQKENI. DNA of the CDR3: TGTGCCAGCTCACCAATCCAGGCGAGCTCCTACGAGCAGTACTTC. Translation gives CASSPIQASSYEQYF.

This sequence joins TRBV6-5 and TRBJ2-3, with D perhaps TRBD2 (5 bases). Germline CDR1 is MNHEY and CDR2 is SVGAGI. Trimming cost V 3 bases and J 2 bases, with 12 bases left between them. The CDR3 is 15 residues long. The CDR3 sequence: CASSYRGRNTDTQYF. CDR3 coding DNA: TGTGCCAGCAGTTATCGGGGTAGAAACACAGATACGCAGTATTTT.

The genes are TRBV9 and TRBJ1-6; D ambiguous. The CDR3 consists of 21 residues. Per germline, CDR1 SGDLS and CDR2 YYNGEE. V lost 2 bases and J 0 bases, leaving 24 bases between the germline ends. Here the CDR3 reads CASSVQPGMPLSSSYNSPLHF. CDR3 DNA sequence: TGTGCCAGCAGCGTTCAGCCTGGGATGCCCCTCTCCAGCTCCTATAATTCACCCCTCCACTTT. The full variable domain, its missing parts supplied by reference TRBV9 and TRBJ1-6, is DSGVTQTPKHLITATGQRVTLRCSPRSGDLSVYWYQQSLDQGLQFLIQYYNGEERAKGNILERFSAQQFPDLHSELNLSSLELGDSALYFCASSVQPGMPLSSSYNSPLHFGNGTRLTVT.